These 30 T cell receptor beta chains were all obtained from the same sample, sequenced in a study of siplizumab effects on memory and regulatory T cells. Data came from immunoSEQ multiplex PCR; TCRdb stores just in-frame clones and leaves some out. Among around 100,000 clones listed, about 90% were seen once. The sequenced material came from Tregs sorted from blood. Source of these receptors: a human donor in good health.

The CDR3 sequence is CASSPTGGVLNTEAFF. CDR3 coding DNA: TGCGCCAGCAGTCCGACAGGGGGCGTCCTGAACACTGAAGCTTTCTTT. The gene calls are TRBV5-1 and TRBJ1-1, with TRBD1 matching 10 bases. The CDR3 consists of 16 residues. The V gene's germline CDR1 is SGHRS and CDR2 YFSETQ. With V trimmed by 5 bases and J by 0 bases, 7 bases remained unmatched. The whole variable domain, remainder taken from reference TRBV5-1 and TRBJ1-1, is KAGVTQTPRYLIKTRGQQVTLSCSPISGHRSVSWYQQTPGQGLQFLFEYFSETQRNKGNFPGRFSGRQFSNSRSEMNVSTLELGDSALYLCASSPTGGVLNTEAFFGQGTRLTVV.

The chain joins TRBV6-5 to TRBJ2-5, with D perhaps being TRBD1 or TRBD2 (5 bases each). This CDR3 spans 13 amino acids. Germline V lookup: CDR1 MNHEY, CDR2 SVGAGI. Trimming took 2 bases from V and 5 from J, leaving 9 bases between them. The CDR3 region has the DNA TGTGCCAGCAGTTACGGTAGGGACGAGACCCAGTACTTC. This sequence encodes CASSYGRDETQYF.

V usage is TRBV5-1 and J usage is TRBJ2-2; TRBD2 might be the D (5 bases). With 4 bases removed from V and 0 bases from J, the gap between germline ends came to 13 bases. Germline assignment: CDR1 SGHRS and CDR2 YFSETQ. The CDR3 totals 16 residues. The CDR3 DNA reads as TGCGCCAGCAGCACCAGGTCTAGCCCGAACACCGGGGAGCTGTTTTTT. This translates into CASSTRSSPNTGELFF. Full variable domain (rest looked up from reference TRBV5-1 and TRBJ2-2): KAGVTQTPRYLIKTRGQQVTLSCSPISGHRSVSWYQQTPGQGLQFLFEYFSETQRNKGNFPGRFSGRQFSNSRSEMNVSTLELGDSALYLCASSTRSSPNTGELFFGEGSRLTVL.

V is TRBV9 and J is TRBJ1-2; D possibly corresponds to TRBD1 (5 bases). V lost 0 bases to trimming and J lost 4 bases, with 13 bases between them. The germline gives CDR1 SGDLS, CDR2 YYNGEE. The CDR3 contains 15 residues. CDR3 coding DNA: TGTGCCAGCAGCGTAGAGTCCCAGGGAGGCTATGGCTACACCTTC. Translating it yields CASSVESQGGYGYTF.

The V gene is TRBV5-6, the J gene TRBJ2-7; tentative D call: TRBD2 (5 bases). CDR3 size: 14 residues. Germline lookup yields CDR1 SGHDT and CDR2 YYEEEE. The V end was cut by 4 bases, the J end by 5 bases, with 16 bases between. CDR3: CASSREGVRHEQYF. In DNA, the CDR3 is TGTGCCAGCAGCCGAGAGGGAGTAAGGCACGAGCAGTACTTC.

This chain links TRBV29-1 with TRBJ2-1; TRBD2 agrees at 7 bases. The CDR3 has 14 amino acids. CDR1 and CDR2 from the germline V gene are SQVTM and ANQGSEA. J gave up 2 bases and V 6 bases, and 7 bases lay outside the gene matches. This CDR3 reads CSVALAGAYNEQFF. In DNA, the CDR3 is TGCAGCGTGGCTTTGGCGGGAGCCTACAATGAGCAGTTCTTC.

The chain recombines TRBV11-3 with TRBJ2-2; TRBD1 might be the D (6 bases). V lost 6 bases and J lost 4, with 12 bases in between. Looked up from germline, CDR1 is SGHNT and CDR2 is YENEEA. This CDR3 is 14 amino acids long. DNA of the CDR3: TGTGCCAGCAGTCCCAGGGGCACCACCGGGGAGCTGTTTTTT. Translation: CASSPRGTTGELFF.

The rearrangement joins TRBV19 to TRBJ1-1, with no clear D. With 3 bases removed from V and 1 base from J, the gap between germline ends came to 6 bases. Looked up from germline, CDR1 is LNHDA and CDR2 is SQIVND (reference sequence). CDR3 length: 13 residues. The CDR3 sequence: CASSIKGNTEAFF. As DNA, the CDR3 is TGTGCCAGTAGTATCAAGGGGAACACTGAAGCTTTCTTT.

The genes are TRBV2 and TRBJ2-5; TRBD1 aligns across 7 bases. The junction had 4 bases not matched to a gene; V was cut back by 6 bases and J by 3 bases. Germline V gives CDR1 SNHLY, CDR2 FYNNEI. The CDR3 is 13 amino acids. CDR3 loop: CASRPGTEETQYF. The DNA for the CDR3 is TGTGCCAGCAGACCCGGGACAGAAGAGACCCAGTACTTC. The whole variable domain, remainder taken from reference TRBV2 and TRBJ2-5, is EPEVTQTPSHQVTQMGQEVILRCVPISNHLYFYWYRQILGQKVEFLVSFYNNEISEKSEIFDDQFSVERPDGSNFTLKIRSTKLEDSAMYFCASRPGTEETQYFGPGTRLLVL.

The V call is TRBV28, the J call TRBJ2-7; weak D call: TRBD2 (5 bases). V lost 5 bases and J 6 bases, leaving 11 bases between the germline ends. The CDR3 sequence is 12 residues long. Germline-derived CDR1 and CDR2 are MDHEN and SYDVKM. The CDR3 bases are TGTGCCAGCAGTGGTCCTCGGGGCGAGCAGTACTTC. Translating gives CASSGPRGEQYF. Combining the CDR3 with reference TRBV28 and TRBJ2-7 gives the whole variable domain DVKVTQSSRYLVKRTGEKVFLECVQDMDHENMFWYRQDPGLGLRLIYFSYDVKMKEKGDIPEGYSVSREKKERFSLILESASTNQTSMYLCASSGPRGEQYFGPGTRLTVT.

The gene calls are TRBV6-1 and TRBJ2-7; 12 bases fit TRBD2. This CDR3 has 15 amino acids. Germline values: CDR1 MNHNS, CDR2 SASEGT. Germline trimming cut 2 bases from V and 4 bases from J; bases unmatched to any gene: 3. DNA of the CDR3: TGTGCCAGCAGTGAACTAGCGGGAGGGCTATACGAGCAGTACTTC. It translates to CASSELAGGLYEQYF.

J is TRBJ2-5 and V is TRBV11-2; possibly TRBD1 or TRBD2 for D (5 bases each). The CDR3 is 14 residues long. CDR1 and CDR2 (germline): SGHAT, FQNNGV. The V end lost 2 bases, the J end lost 5 bases, and 12 bases lay between the germline ends. The CDR3 loop is CASSLSGTRETQYF. The CDR3 DNA sequence: TGTGCCAGCAGCTTATCCGGGACCCGGGAGACCCAGTACTTC.

The rearrangement links TRBV5-1 to TRBJ2-1; D may match TRBD1 or TRBD2 (5 bases each). The V gene's germline CDR1 is SGHRS and CDR2 YFSETQ. Between the trimmed V and J ends, which lost 3 bases and 5 bases, there was a span of 18 bases. This CDR3 is 16 amino acids long. The CDR3 reads CASSSFRESDDNEQFF. The DNA of the CDR3 is TGCGCCAGCAGCTCATTCAGGGAGTCTGATGACAATGAGCAGTTCTTC.

The chain employs TRBV30 and TRBJ2-5; 11 bases fit TRBD2. The CDR3 spans 12 residues. The trim removed 5 bases at V and 9 bases at J, leaving 5 bases unmatched. Germline V gene lookup returns CDR1 GTSNPN and CDR2 SVGIG (reference sequence). The CDR3 DNA sequence: TGTGCCTGGGACACGGGACTAGCGGCCCAGTACTTC. Amino acid sequence: CAWDTGLAAQYF.

There are a few counts of this clone. The J gene is TRBJ2-4, the V gene TRBV6-5; D remains ambiguous. The CDR3 has 14 residues. V was pared by 6 bases and J by 1 base, with 10 bases between. Germline CDR1 reads MNHEY; CDR2 reads SVGAGI. The CDR3 region has the DNA TGTGCCAGCAGCCCTACGCCGGCCAAAAACATTCAGTACTTC. Amino acids: CASSPTPAKNIQYF.

V and J are TRBV5-1 and TRBJ2-3; D not certain. V was cut by 3 bases and J by 2 bases, with 10 bases left in between. This CDR3 has 14 residues. The germline gives CDR1 SGHRS, CDR2 YFSETQ. The CDR3, as DNA: TGCGCCAGCAGCTCCAGGAGCGACACAGATACGCAGTATTTT. Translation gives CASSSRSDTDTQYF.

The rearrangement links TRBV19 to TRBJ2-7; 9 bases fit TRBD2. Unmatched junction bases numbered 6, after V lost 4 bases and J lost 2 bases. This CDR3 contains 15 residues. Germline V lookup: CDR1 LNHDA, CDR2 SQIVND (reference sequence). The CDR3 sequence is CASSTLSGGPYEQYF. The CDR3, as DNA: TGTGCCAGTAGTACCCTTAGCGGGGGCCCCTACGAGCAGTACTTC.

The chain combines TRBV6-1 with TRBJ1-2; the D gene is possibly TRBD1 (5 bases). The length of the CDR3 is 12 residues. Germline V lookup: CDR1 MNHNS, CDR2 SASEGT. Trimming cost V 6 bases and J 5 bases, with 10 bases left between them. This chain's CDR3 is CASSRDWYGYTF. The DNA for the CDR3 is TGTGCCAGCAGCAGGGATTGGTATGGCTACACCTTC.

The chain links TRBV7-9 to TRBJ2-5; 7 bases map to TRBD1. The CDR3 loop spans 14 amino acids. Per the germline V gene, CDR1 is SEHNR and CDR2 is FQNEAQ (reference sequence). J was trimmed by 5 bases and V by 5 bases; bases with no gene match: 8. CDR3 sequence reads: CASSGDRDLETQYF. The CDR3 nucleotides are TGTGCCAGCAGCGGAGACAGGGATCTGGAGACCCAGTACTTC.

This sequence joins TRBV19 and TRBJ2-7; D possibly corresponds to TRBD1 (5 bases). The germline CDR1 and CDR2 sequences are LNHDA and SQIVND (reference sequence). V lost 2 bases and J 6 bases, leaving 17 bases between the germline ends. This CDR3 has 15 residues. The CDR3 nucleotides read TGTGCCAGTAGTATATCCGGGTTGGGGCGTGGCGAGCAGTACTTC. This sequence encodes CASSISGLGRGEQYF. The variable domain in full, with the rest retrieved from reference TRBV19 and TRBJ2-7, is DGGITQSPKYLFRKEGQNVTLSCEQNLNHDAMYWYRQDPGQGLRLIYYSQIVNDFQKGDIAEGYSVSREKKESFPLTVTSAQKNPTAFYLCASSISGLGRGEQYFGPGTRLTVT.

V gene TRBV5-1 combines with J gene TRBJ1-1, with D perhaps matching TRBD1 (5 bases). There are 14 residues in the CDR3. Germline V gives CDR1 SGHRS, CDR2 YFSETQ. The V and J ends lost 5 bases and 1 base respectively, with 12 bases between them. CDR3 DNA: TGCGCCAGCAGGGACGGGGGAAGGAACACTGAAGCTTTCTTT. This sequence encodes CASRDGGRNTEAFF.

The chain joins TRBV10-3 to TRBJ2-2; 8 positions match TRBD2. The CDR3 loop spans 14 amino acids. V was pared by 6 bases and J by 7 bases, with 7 bases of the junction left unmatched. Germline V gene lookup returns CDR1 ENHRY and CDR2 SYGVKD. The CDR3 sequence is CAIRGLDPGGELFF. Here the CDR3 DNA reads TGTGCCATCAGGGGACTAGATCCGGGCGGGGAGCTGTTTTTT.

V and J are TRBV15 and TRBJ1-5; D is undetermined. The CDR3 totals 13 residues. V was cut by 3 bases and J by 1 base, with 4 bases left in between. Germline V gene sequence: CDR1 LNHNV, CDR2 YYDKDF (reference sequence). Here the CDR3 DNA reads TGTGCCACCAGCAGGGGAAGCAATCAGCCCCAGCATTTT. This gives the protein CATSRGSNQPQHF.

This chain connects TRBV4-1 to TRBJ2-1; possibly TRBD1 for D (6 bases). Germline V gives CDR1 MGHRA, CDR2 YSYEKL. The ends were cut back, 4 bases at V and 8 bases at J, with 9 bases in the middle. The CDR3 is 12 amino acids. Here the CDR3 DNA reads TGCGCCAGCAGCCCCAGGGGCGATGAGCAGTTCTTC. Its protein product is CASSPRGDEQFF.

The chain combines TRBV5-4 with TRBJ2-6; 8 bases line up with TRBD1. V was clipped by 0 bases and J by 4 bases; unmatched bases: 6. The CDR3 has 17 residues. CDR1 and CDR2 from the germline V gene are SGHNT and YYREEE (reference sequence). The CDR3 here is CASSLGQGALGANVLTF. In DNA form, the CDR3 reads TGTGCCAGCAGCTTGGGGCAGGGGGCGTTAGGGGCCAACGTCCTGACTTTC.

This chain connects TRBV11-1 to TRBJ2-3, with 12 bases fitting TRBD2. Germline assignment: CDR1 SGHAT and CDR2 FQDESV (reference sequence). This CDR3 has 16 residues. Trimming took 6 bases from V and 4 from J; bases not matched to a gene: 8. CDR3 sequence: CASSLLLAGGPDTQYF. CDR3 bases: TGTGCCAGCAGTCTGCTGCTAGCGGGAGGGCCAGATACGCAGTATTTT.

This sequence joins TRBV4-1 and TRBJ2-6; TRBD2 matches 10 bases. The germline V gene encodes CDR1 MGHRA and CDR2 YSYEKL. V lost 2 bases to trimming and J lost 1 base; unmatched junction nucleotides: 11. The CDR3 contains 20 residues. The CDR3 loop reads CASSQNPTSGLFSGANVLTF. CDR3 DNA: TGCGCCAGCAGCCAAAACCCGACTAGCGGGCTTTTTTCTGGGGCCAACGTCCTGACTTTC.

The rearrangement uses TRBV7-9 and TRBJ1-2, with 10 bases fitting TRBD1. Trimming removed 5 bases from V and 7 bases from J; junction bases left unmatched: 10. The CDR3 has 15 amino acids. Germline V gene lookup returns CDR1 SEHNR and CDR2 FQNEAQ (reference sequence). CDR3 loop: CASSGDRGQSRGYTF. CDR3 DNA sequence: TGTGCCAGCAGCGGGGACAGGGGCCAGTCTCGTGGCTACACCTTC.

The CDR3 spells CASSTQGRETQYF. The CDR3 DNA reads TGCGCCAGCAGCACTCAAGGGAGAGAGACCCAGTACTTC. The V call is TRBV5-1, the J call TRBJ2-5; TRBD2 might be the D (5 bases). The CDR3 runs to 13 residues. Trimming removed 4 bases from V and 4 bases from J, with 11 bases in between. Per germline, CDR1 SGHRS and CDR2 YFSETQ.

The rearrangement links TRBV2 to TRBJ2-1; D gene unclear. Germline CDR1 SNHLY, CDR2 FYNNEI. The CDR3 consists of 14 residues. V was pared by 4 bases and J by 5 bases, with 12 bases between. Here the CDR3 reads CASSGGWPDNEQFF. In DNA form, the CDR3 reads TGTGCCAGCAGTGGCGGTTGGCCGGACAATGAGCAGTTCTTC.